Below are 3 T cell receptor beta chains sequenced from a single sample in a study of beta chain features in type 1 diabetes. Investigators reverse transcribed all isolated RNA, so they sequenced expressed TCRB transcripts. Profiled with immunoSEQ multiplex PCR; TCRdb holds only in-frame clones, not every one. This sample has roughly 250,000 clones, with 9.6% found just once. The sample was naive CD4+ T cells from blood. These receptors originate from a young woman in good health.

The rearrangement joins TRBV5-5 to TRBJ1-5; D call uncertain. Looked up from germline, CDR1 is SGHKS and CDR2 is YYEKEE (reference sequence). V gave up 1 base and J gave up 6 bases, with 14 bases separating them. The CDR3 covers 15 residues. CDR3 region: CASSLIVDRGQPQHF. CDR3 sequence (DNA): TGTGCCAGCAGCTTGATCGTTGATCGGGGTCAGCCCCAGCATTTT.

The chain combines TRBV6-5 with TRBJ2-5, with 10 bases matching TRBD1. The CDR3 extends over 11 amino acids. J gave up 13 bases and V 6 bases, and 5 bases lay outside the gene matches. Germline assignment: CDR1 MNHEY and CDR2 SVGAGI. For the CDR3, the DNA is TGTGCCAGCAGCGCCGGGACAGGGGTGTACTTC. The encoded protein is CASSAGTGVYF.

This chain uses TRBV7-8 with TRBJ2-2; TRBD1 matches at 10 bases. The CDR3 loop spans 18 amino acids. J was trimmed by 4 bases and V by 4 bases; bases with no gene match: 12. Germline lookup yields CDR1 SGHVS and CDR2 FQNEAQ. The CDR3 DNA reads as TGTGCCAGCAGCTCCCGGGGGGGACAGGGGAGAAGCACCGGGGAGCTGTTTTTT. This gives the protein CASSSRGGQGRSTGELFF. Complete variable domain (other parts from reference TRBV7-8 and TRBJ2-2): GAGVSQSPRYKVAKRGQDVALRCDPISGHVSLFWYQQALGQGPEFLTYFQNEAQLDKSGLPSDRFFAERPEGSVSTLKIQRTQQEDSAVYLCASSSRGGQGRSTGELFFGEGSRLTVL.